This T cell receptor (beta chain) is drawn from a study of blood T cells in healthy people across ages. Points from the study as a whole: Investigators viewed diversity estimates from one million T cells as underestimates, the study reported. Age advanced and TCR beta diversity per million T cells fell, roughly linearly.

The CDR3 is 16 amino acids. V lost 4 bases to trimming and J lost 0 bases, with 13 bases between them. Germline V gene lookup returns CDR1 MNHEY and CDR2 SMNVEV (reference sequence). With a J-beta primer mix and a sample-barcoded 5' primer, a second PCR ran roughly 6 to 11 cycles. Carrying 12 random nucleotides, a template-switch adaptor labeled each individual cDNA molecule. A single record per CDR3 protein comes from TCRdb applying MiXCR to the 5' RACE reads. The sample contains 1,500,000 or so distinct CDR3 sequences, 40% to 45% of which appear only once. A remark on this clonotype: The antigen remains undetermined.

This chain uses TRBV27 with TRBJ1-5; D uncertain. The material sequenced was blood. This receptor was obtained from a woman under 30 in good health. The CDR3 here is CASSYEGPPSNQPQHF. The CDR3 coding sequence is TGTGCCAGCAGTTACGAGGGTCCCCCTAGCAATCAGCCCCAGCATTTT.